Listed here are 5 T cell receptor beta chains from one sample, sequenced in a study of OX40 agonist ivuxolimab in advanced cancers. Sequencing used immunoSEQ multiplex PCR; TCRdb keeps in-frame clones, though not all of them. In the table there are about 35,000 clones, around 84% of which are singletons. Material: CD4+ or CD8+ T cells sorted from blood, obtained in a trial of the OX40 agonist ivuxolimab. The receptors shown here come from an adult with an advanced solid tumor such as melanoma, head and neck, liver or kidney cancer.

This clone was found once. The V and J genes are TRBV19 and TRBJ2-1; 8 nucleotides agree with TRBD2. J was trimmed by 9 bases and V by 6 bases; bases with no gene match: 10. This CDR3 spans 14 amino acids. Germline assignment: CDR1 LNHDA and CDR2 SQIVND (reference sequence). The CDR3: CASSTGGGIGEQFF. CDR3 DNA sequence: TGTGCCAGTAGCACCGGGGGGGGCATCGGTGAGCAGTTCTTC.

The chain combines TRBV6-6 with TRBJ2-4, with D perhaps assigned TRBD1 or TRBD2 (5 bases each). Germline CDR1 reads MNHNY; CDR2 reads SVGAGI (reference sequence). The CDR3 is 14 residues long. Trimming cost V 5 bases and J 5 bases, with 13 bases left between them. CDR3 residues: CASSASGRENIQYF. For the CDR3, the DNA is TGTGCCAGCAGTGCATCGGGACGGGAAAACATTCAGTACTTC.

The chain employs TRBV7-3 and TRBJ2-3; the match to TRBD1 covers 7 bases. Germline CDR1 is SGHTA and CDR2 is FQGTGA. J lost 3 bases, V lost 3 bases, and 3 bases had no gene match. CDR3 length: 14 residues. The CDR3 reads CASSLGQRTDTQYF. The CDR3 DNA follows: TGTGCCAGCAGCTTGGGACAGAGAACAGATACGCAGTATTTT. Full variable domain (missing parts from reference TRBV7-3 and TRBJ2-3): GAGVSQTPSNKVTEKGKYVELRCDPISGHTALYWYRQSLGQGPEFLIYFQGTGAADDSGLPNDRFFAVRPEGSVSTLKIQRTERGDSAVYLCASSLGQRTDTQYFGPGTRLTVL.

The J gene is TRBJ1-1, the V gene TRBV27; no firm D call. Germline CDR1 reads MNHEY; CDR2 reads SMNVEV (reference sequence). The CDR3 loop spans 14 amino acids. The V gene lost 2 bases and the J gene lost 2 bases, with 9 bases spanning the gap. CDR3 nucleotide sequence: TGTGCCAGCAGTTTAGGGCCGGGAAACACTGAAGCTTTCTTT. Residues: CASSLGPGNTEAFF.

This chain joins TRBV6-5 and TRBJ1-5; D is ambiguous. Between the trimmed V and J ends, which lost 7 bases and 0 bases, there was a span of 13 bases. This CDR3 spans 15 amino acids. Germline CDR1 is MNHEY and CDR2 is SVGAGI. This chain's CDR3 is CASNAGVYSNQPQHF. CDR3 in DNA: TGTGCCAGCAATGCGGGAGTTTATAGCAATCAGCCCCAGCATTTT.